Below, one T cell receptor beta chain is given with its context. This clonotype was counted ten times or more. The clone's antigen remains unknown. No much larger clone exists at a distance of one base, and base qualities are not known. The record originates from a study of T-cell reconstitution after alpha-beta-depleted transplantation in children listed by TCRdb under 2016. Study-wide context: Using TCR repertoire profiling, the study quantitatively followed how T-cell immune reconstitution unfolded in children after TCRalphabeta/CD19-depleted allogeneic hematopoietic cell transplantation.

What the study reported, not specific to this receptor: Apparently early alphabetaT-cell count recovery about two months after transplant reportedly relied on only several hundred rapidly expanded clones derived from non-depleted graft cells. The high TCRbeta diversity at day 60 in some patients was ascribed to recipient T cells and intrathymic progenitors that had survived conditioning. Over subsequent months, a decline in hyperexpanded clone frequencies was noted, and after one year, T-cell counts and TCRbeta diversity were mostly ascribed to newly produced T cells.

Receptors were amplified or captured by PCR. The reads were generated on an Illumina HiSeq 2500. Molecular barcoding was employed in the preparation of TCR libraries, with unique molecular identifiers being used to normalize TCRbeta repertoire quantification. The raw public reads went through TCRdb reprocessing: fastp at Q25, MiXCR clone calling, in-frame beta chains kept. A single entry per CDR3 protein holds the most common genes and DNA from its merged rows. A total of approximately 800,000 distinct CDR3 sequences appear in this sample, roughly 15% of them only once. Around 4.5% of the sample lies in the top ten. In the paper's terms, the treatment or condition label means: allogeneic hematopoietic cell transplantation with graft depleted of TCRalphabeta T cells and CD19 B cells. TCRalphabeta/CD19-depleted allogeneic hematopoietic cell grafts were given to the transplant recipients, all of whom were children.

CDR1 and CDR2 were assigned from the germline V gene as KGHDR and SFDVKD. Ends trimmed: V by 5 bases, J by 0 bases; bases unmatched to a gene: 17. Including cysteine and phenylalanine, the CDR3 has 19 amino acids. CDR3 DNA only is kept here, 57 bases in frame from base 1. This sequence originates from a male patient aged 10-17 years who had a stem cell transplant for acute lymphoblastic leukemia, so the T cells may come from the graft donor. The material was PBMCs, mostly from graft donor cells, obtained 360 days after TCRalphabeta/CD19-depleted stem cell transplant. This sequence uses TRBV24-1 and TRBJ2-5; 7 nucleotides in the junction match TRBD1. The CDR3 region has the sequence CATSVGGGTGTADQETQYF. The DNA sequence is as follows: TGTGCCACCAGTGTAGGTGGGGGCACAGGGACAGCCGACCAAGAGACCCAGTACTTC.